This T cell receptor (beta chain) came from a study of T cell responses to AZD1222 COVID-19 vaccine. General study points: Sampled repertoires all dated from after the peak T cell response.

The repertoire was sequenced with immunoSEQ multiplex PCR; TCRdb's copy has only in-frame clones and lacks some. The sample comprises about 22,000 clones, around 82% of which are singletons, and approximately 46% rests with the top ten. To note about this clone: Its specificity is not known.

The CDR3 totals 12 residues. V gave up 5 bases and J gave up 4 bases, with 12 bases separating them. CDR1 is SQVTM, CDR2 ANQGSEA, per germline. The gene calls are TRBV29-1 and TRBJ2-7; D ambiguous. The receptor was isolated from an adult in good health. The sequencing here drew on peripheral blood, taken on day 0 of AZD1222 vaccination. CDR3 region: CSVQQNSYEQYF. The CDR3 DNA follows: TGCAGCGTTCAACAGAACTCTTACGAGCAGTACTTC.